This is a list of T cell receptor beta chains from one sample in a study of blood T cell repertoires in COVID-19. The data were produced by immunoSEQ multiplex PCR, yet TCRdb's version contains in-frame clones alone and is incomplete. The sample holds approximately 470,000 clones, about 90% seen once. Sequencing used PBMCs or T cells enriched from blood (not recorded which). These receptors all stem from a woman aged 18-29 years who had recovered from COVID-19. CDR3s include the opening cysteine and the closing phenylalanine or tryptophan. The D gene is left open where the match is weak. Clone size, where shown, is once, few, many, or a class for clones that have expanded.

D gene	clone size	V gene	J gene	CDR3 DNA	CDR3 protein
NA	few	TRBV11-1	TRBJ1-6	TGTGCCAGCAGCTTACTCCCGGATCCAGGTTCACCCCTCCACTTT	CASSLLPDPGSPLHF
NA	NA	TRBV19	TRBJ1-5	TGTGCCAGTATAGGGAGCGGTCAGCCCCAGCATTTT	CASIGSGQPQHF
TRBD1	NA	TRBV12-5	TRBJ1-1	TGTGCTAGTGGCTCGATTCCAGGGGGACACACTGAAGCTTTCTTT	CASGSIPGGHTEAFF
NA	NA	TRBV6-5	TRBJ1-2	TGTGCCAGCAGTTTCACATCGCAGGGGTTGCATGGCTACACCTTC	CASSFTSQGLHGYTF
TRBD2	NA	TRBV10-3	TRBJ2-3	TGTGCCATCAGTAGCGGGGGGACGAGCACAGATACGCAGTATTTT	CAISSGGTSTDTQYF
TRBD1	few	TRBV7-2	TRBJ1-2	TGTGCCAGCAGCTCCGCAGGGACAGGGGGATTCTATGGCTACACCTTC	CASSSAGTGGFYGYTF
TRBD2	NA	TRBV2	TRBJ2-7	TGTGCCAGCAGTGGGACTAGCGGGGGCATGAACGAGCAGTACTTC	CASSGTSGGMNEQYF
TRBD1	NA	TRBV5-4	TRBJ2-7	TGTGCCAGCAGCTCAACGGACAGGAACCCCTACGAGCAGTACTTC	CASSSTDRNPYEQYF
TRBD2	NA	TRBV5-1	TRBJ2-3	TGCGCCAGCTGGGGGGGAGTCACAGATACGCAGTATTTT	CASWGGVTDTQYF
NA	NA	TRBV5-4	TRBJ2-7	TGTGCCAGCAGCCCGGGGTGGCAGACTCAGAGGCAGTACTTC	CASSPGWQTQRQYF
TRBD1	once	TRBV7-7	TRBJ1-6	TGTGCTAGCAGCTTCAAGCGTACGGGACAGGGGGCCCACCTTCATAATTCACCCCTCCACTTT	CASSFKRTGQGAHLHNSPLHF
NA	NA	TRBV19	TRBJ2-7	TGTGCCAGTAGTATAGGAGGCGGAGCCTACGAGCAGTACTTC	CASSIGGGAYEQYF
NA	NA	TRBV28	TRBJ2-7	TGTGCCAGCAGTTCCTACTGGGCGGGGAGCTCCTACGAGCAGTACTTC	CASSSYWAGSSYEQYF
TRBD1	NA	TRBV30	TRBJ1-4	TGTGCCTGGACCCAAGACAGGGGAAGAAAACTGTTTTTT	CAWTQDRGRKLFF
NA	NA	TRBV5-4	TRBJ2-3	TGTGCCAGCGGCTACTCTAGCACAGATACGCAGTATTTT	CASGYSSTDTQYF
NA	NA	TRBV6-5	TRBJ2-4	TGTGCCAGCACCGACAGGTCCAAAAACATTCAGTACTTC	CASTDRSKNIQYF
NA	NA	TRBV7-9	TRBJ1-1	TGTGCCAGCAGCCGAACGGGGAACACTGAAGCTTTCTTT	CASSRTGNTEAFF
NA	NA	TRBV7-9	TRBJ1-6	TGTGCCAGCAGCTTAGTAGTCGGGGGGATTCGAAATTCACCCCTCCACTTT	CASSLVVGGIRNSPLHF
NA	few	TRBV29-1	TRBJ1-1	TGCAGCGTTGGGGAGGGGGAGGTAGACACTGAAGCTTTCTTT	CSVGEGEVDTEAFF
NA	NA	TRBV28	TRBJ1-4	TGTGCCAGCAACCGGGGGGCGCTGGGTGAAAAACTGTTTTTT	CASNRGALGEKLFF
TRBD2	once	TRBV9	TRBJ2-2	TGTGCCAGCAGCGTAAATCCAGGGAGGGGCACCGGGGAGCTGTTTTTT	CASSVNPGRGTGELFF
NA	NA	TRBV6-1	TRBJ1-4	TGTGCCAGCAGTGAAGTCGACAGCTCTAATGAAAAACTGTTTTTT	CASSEVDSSNEKLFF